The clone carrying this T cell receptor (gamma chain) was counted between two and nine times. Germline assignment: CDR1 GITISATS and CDR2 ISYDGTV (reference sequence). The CDR3 sequence is 16 residues long. V was clipped by 3 bases and J by 9 bases; unmatched bases: 8. The sample belongs to a study of gamma-delta chains in newborns, infants, children. Study-wide background: Innate gammadelta T cells reportedly expand polyclonally right after birth, driven by microbial exposure, per the title.

TCRdb redid clone calling on the reads using CATT. The sample carries under 2,000 gamma-chain clones, roughly an eighth recorded once. The chain combines TRGV9 with TRGJP. The material sequenced was blood. This clonotype was obtained from a child who was a newborn, infant or young child, either healthy, febrile or measles-vaccinated (not recorded which). As DNA, the CDR3 is TGTGCCTTGTGGGAGCCCAGGGGGTTGGGCAAAAAAATCAAGGTATTT. Protein: CALWEPRGLGKKIKVF.